Below are 24 T cell receptor beta chains sequenced from a single sample in a study of OX40 agonist ivuxolimab in advanced cancers. Using immunoSEQ multiplex PCR, the repertoire was profiled, and TCRdb retains in-frame clones only, with some absent. Among under 85,000 clones listed, approximately 89% were seen once. Sequences were derived from CD4+ or CD8+ T cells sorted from blood, sampled in a trial of the OX40 agonist ivuxolimab. These receptor sequences come from an adult with an advanced solid tumor such as melanoma, head and neck, liver or kidney cancer.

This chain connects TRBV28 to TRBJ1-5; possible D gene TRBD1, 5 bases. The CDR3 is 11 residues long. The V gene's germline CDR1 is MDHEN and CDR2 SYDVKM. V was shortened by 6 bases and J by 7 bases, with 7 bases between the two germline ends. The CDR3 DNA reads TGTGCCAGCAGGGGGGGGCAGCCCCAGCATTTT. Protein product: CASRGGQPQHF.

The J gene is TRBJ2-7, the V gene TRBV5-1; D gene uncertain. Germline values: CDR1 SGHRS, CDR2 YFSETQ. CDR3 length equals 16 residues. V lost 0 bases and J 1 base, leaving 14 bases between the germline ends. The CDR3 coding sequence is TGCGCCAGCAGCTTGGAACCCGCCGGGCGATCCTACGAGCAGTACTTC. Translated, it gives CASSLEPAGRSYEQYF.

CDR3 loop: CASSPRMSGRLNTGELFF. The CDR3 region has the DNA TGTGCCAGCAGTCCAAGAATGAGCGGGAGGCTTAACACCGGGGAGCTGTTTTTT. The J gene is TRBJ2-2, the V gene TRBV28; 9 nucleotides line up with TRBD2. From germline, CDR1 is MDHEN and CDR2 SYDVKM. The CDR3 runs to 18 residues. J was trimmed by 2 bases and V by 5 bases; bases with no gene match: 12.

This CDR3 is CASSALQDTRNQPQHF. The CDR3 DNA sequence: TGTGCCAGCTCAGCTCTTCAGGACACAAGAAATCAGCCCCAGCATTTT. The genes are TRBV18 and TRBJ1-5; TRBD1 is a possible D gene (5 bases). The CDR3 consists of 16 residues. The germline V and J ends were trimmed by 5 bases and 4 bases, with 18 bases remaining between them. Germline V CDR1 and CDR2: KGHSH, LQKENI.

The chain links TRBV5-4 to TRBJ1-3, with 7 bases fitting TRBD1. The germline gives CDR1 SGHNT, CDR2 YYREEE (reference sequence). V was pared by 2 bases and J by 0 bases, with 8 bases of the junction left unmatched. The CDR3 covers 17 residues. Here the CDR3 reads CASSFGDSRSSGNTIYF. CDR3 DNA: TGTGCCAGCAGCTTCGGGGACAGCCGATCCTCTGGAAACACCATATATTTT.

The CDR3 sequence is CASSLSGTEYGYTF. The CDR3 coding sequence is TGTGCCAGCAGCTTATCCGGGACAGAATATGGCTACACCTTC. V and J are TRBV5-6 and TRBJ1-2; 7 bases line up with TRBD1. The V segment lost 2 bases and the J segment 5 bases; nucleotides outside the gene matches: 6. CDR3 length: 14 residues. Germline V gene data show CDR1 as SGHDT and CDR2 as YYEEEE.

This chain links TRBV14 with TRBJ2-2, with TRBD2 as a possible D gene (6 bases). With 3 bases removed from V and 1 base from J, the gap between germline ends came to 6 bases. The CDR3 has 14 residues. CDR1 SGHDN and CDR2 FVKESK come from the germline V gene. CDR3 sequence reads: CASSQGLNTGELFF. CDR3 sequence (DNA): TGTGCCAGCAGCCAGGGACTGAACACCGGGGAGCTGTTTTTT. The variable domain in full, completed from reference TRBV14 and TRBJ2-2, reads EAGVTQFPSHSVIEKGQTVTLRCDPISGHDNLYWYRRVMGKEIKFLLHFVKESKQDESGMPNNRFLAERTGGTYSTLKVQPAELEDSGVYFCASSQGLNTGELFFGEGSRLTVL.

The rearrangement links TRBV11-3 to TRBJ2-1; D call uncertain. The CDR3 runs to 13 residues. Trimming cost V 5 bases and J 7 bases, with 12 bases left between them. CDR1 is SGHNT and CDR2 is YENEEA in the germline V gene. Here the CDR3 reads CASSPRTRNEQFF. The CDR3 bases are TGTGCCAGCAGCCCCCGGACGAGGAATGAGCAGTTCTTC. Full variable domain (outside the CDR3, taken from reference TRBV11-3 and TRBJ2-1): EAGVVQSPRYKIIEKKQPVAFWCNPISGHNTLYWYLQNLGQGPELLIRYENEEAVDDSQLPKDRFSAERLKGVDSTLKIQPAELGDSAVYLCASSPRTRNEQFFGPGTRLTVL.

The V call is TRBV7-2, the J call TRBJ2-7; D unresolved. Deletions cut 5 bases from V and 5 bases from J, with 7 bases between. Per germline, CDR1 SGHTA and CDR2 FQGNSA. The CDR3 extends over 11 amino acids. CDR3: CASSLVHEQYF. The CDR3 nucleotides are TGTGCCAGCAGCCTGGTACACGAGCAGTACTTC.

The chain has TRBV2 and TRBJ1-5; the D gene is possibly TRBD1 (6 bases). Looked up from germline, CDR1 is SNHLY and CDR2 is FYNNEI. Trimming stripped 3 bases from V and 2 bases from J, with 8 bases between. The CDR3 spans 14 residues. The DNA of the CDR3 is TGTGCCAGCAGTGATAGACAGGGCAATCAGCCCCAGCATTTT. This sequence encodes CASSDRQGNQPQHF.

V and J are TRBV7-8 and TRBJ1-4, with 7 nucleotides matching TRBD1. The CDR3 consists of 15 residues. Trimming cost V 5 bases and J 1 base; bases outside gene matches: 4. CDR1 is SGHVS and CDR2 is FQNEAQ in the germline V gene. CDR3 sequence: CASSGYRGTNEKLFF. The CDR3 coding sequence is TGTGCCAGCAGCGGTTACAGGGGAACTAATGAAAAACTGTTTTTT. The complete variable domain, with remaining parts taken from reference TRBV7-8 and TRBJ1-4, reads GAGVSQSPRYKVAKRGQDVALRCDPISGHVSLFWYQQALGQGPEFLTYFQNEAQLDKSGLPSDRFFAERPEGSVSTLKIQRTQQEDSAVYLCASSGYRGTNEKLFFGSGTQLSVL.

The chain has TRBV5-4 and TRBJ2-1; 11 bases align to TRBD2. J gave up 8 bases and V 3 bases, and 13 bases lay outside the gene matches. From germline, CDR1 is SGHNT and CDR2 YYREEE (reference sequence). The CDR3 sequence is 17 residues long. The CDR3 DNA reads TGTGCCAGCAGCTCCGGGACTAGCGGCCCGGAGGTGGATGAGCAGTTCTTC. Translated: CASSSGTSGPEVDEQFF.

This rearrangement joins TRBV7-3 to TRBJ2-1; D call uncertain. CDR3 length: 15 residues. The V gene lost 3 bases and the J gene lost 0 bases, with 9 bases spanning the gap. Germline V CDR1 and CDR2: SGHTA, FQGTGA. CDR3 sequence reads: CASSFEAASYNEQFF. Written as DNA, the CDR3 is TGTGCCAGCAGCTTTGAGGCCGCCTCCTACAATGAGCAGTTCTTC.

The rearrangement joins TRBV18 to TRBJ2-3; the D is unclear. V was cut by 3 bases and J by 2 bases, with 9 bases left in between. Germline V lookup: CDR1 KGHSH, CDR2 LQKENI. The CDR3 is 14 amino acids. The DNA of the CDR3 is TGTGCCAGCTCACCGGGATTCTTCACAGATACGCAGTATTTT. The encoded protein is CASSPGFFTDTQYF.

The genes are TRBV7-2 and TRBJ2-3; 8 nucleotides line up with TRBD2. The CDR3 spans 16 residues. Germline CDR1 and CDR2: SGHTA and FQGNSA. V lost 4 bases and J lost 5; bases outside the gene matches: 11. The CDR3 protein is CASSSSGTRRRDTQYF. In DNA, the CDR3 is TGTGCCAGCAGCTCCTCCGGGACTAGGCGTAGAGATACGCAGTATTTT. Full variable domain (missing parts from reference TRBV7-2 and TRBJ2-3): GAGVSQSPSNKVTEKGKDVELRCDPISGHTALYWYRQSLGQGLEFLIYFQGNSAPDKSGLPSDRFSAERTGGSVSTLTIQRTQQEDSAVYLCASSSSGTRRRDTQYFGPGTRLTVL.

The chain carries TRBV12-5 and TRBJ1-5; unclear D gene. The CDR3 loop spans 17 amino acids. Trimming left V 3 bases short and J 5 bases short, with 20 bases between. Germline V gives CDR1 LGHNT, CDR2 FRNRAP. CDR3 DNA: TGTGCTAGTGGTTTAAGTGCATGGGTGCCGTATGATCAGCCCCAGCATTTT. Translated: CASGLSAWVPYDQPQHF.

The chain has TRBV19 and TRBJ1-2, with D perhaps TRBD1 (6 bases). The ends were cut back, 8 bases at V and 10 bases at J, with 20 bases in the middle. This CDR3 is built from 13 residues. Germline-derived CDR1 and CDR2 are LNHDA and SQIVND (reference sequence). The CDR3 coding sequence is TGTGCCAGTTTGCGTCAGGGGTCCGAGGACTACACCTTC. It yields the protein CASLRQGSEDYTF.

The rearrangement joins TRBV9 to TRBJ2-6; D remains ambiguous. The CDR3 is 15 residues long. Germline loops: CDR1 SGDLS, CDR2 YYNGEE. The V gene lost 0 bases and the J gene lost 0 bases, with 4 bases spanning the gap. CDR3 loop: CASSVGTSGANVLTF. CDR3 sequence (DNA): TGTGCCAGCAGCGTAGGGACCTCTGGGGCCAACGTCCTGACTTTC.

The rearrangement uses TRBV4-1 and TRBJ1-1, with 10 bases identical to TRBD1. V lost 4 bases to trimming and J lost 0 bases; unmatched junction nucleotides: 11. CDR3 length: 18 residues. Germline CDR1 reads MGHRA; CDR2 reads YSYEKL. The CDR3 DNA is TGCGCCAGCAGCCGACGTCCCGGGACAGGGGCCGTGAACACTGAAGCTTTCTTT. Its protein product is CASSRRPGTGAVNTEAFF.

The V gene is TRBV18, the J gene TRBJ1-1, with D uncertain. CDR3 size: 16 residues. Trimming removed 2 bases at V and 0 bases at J, with 13 bases between. Germline loops: CDR1 KGHSH, CDR2 LQKENI. The CDR3 DNA reads as TGTGCCAGCTCACCATATTCTTCGAACGTGAACACTGAAGCTTTCTTT. Translation gives CASSPYSSNVNTEAFF.

This clone was seen a few times. The V call is TRBV4-1, the J call TRBJ2-3, with 14 bases identical to TRBD2. The germline gives CDR1 MGHRA, CDR2 YSYEKL. The ends lost 2 bases at V and 0 bases at J; junction bases unmatched: 10. CDR3 length: 20 amino acids. The CDR3 DNA is TGCGCCAGCAGCCAACCTGGACTAGCGGGGGGAACTTCTAGCACAGATACGCAGTATTTT. Translation: CASSQPGLAGGTSSTDTQYF.

V is TRBV9 and J is TRBJ1-2; D might be TRBD1 (5 bases). CDR1 is SGDLS and CDR2 is YYNGEE in the germline V gene. The CDR3 length is 13 residues. Trimming took off 0 bases at V and 6 bases at J, with 9 bases between the two ends. DNA for the CDR3: TGTGCCAGCAGCGTAGATGTAGGGGATGGCTACACCTTC. This encodes CASSVDVGDGYTF.

This rearrangement joins TRBV30 to TRBJ1-3, with unresolved D. CDR1 and CDR2 from the germline V gene are GTSNPN and SVGIG (reference sequence). Between the trimmed V and J ends, which lost 4 bases and 4 bases, there was a span of 11 bases. The CDR3 covers 13 residues. The CDR3: CAWTIGAGNTIYF. The CDR3 DNA follows: TGTGCCTGGACAATTGGAGCCGGAAACACCATATATTTT. Using reference TRBV30 and TRBJ1-3 for the parts outside the CDR3, the full variable domain is SQTIHQWPATLVQPVGSPLSLECTVEGTSNPNLYWYRQAAGRGLQLLFYSVGIGQISSEVPQNLSASRPQDRQFILSSKKLLLSDSGFYLCAWTIGAGNTIYFGEGSWLTVV.

The chain is built from TRBV7-2 and TRBJ1-5; D uncertain. The CDR3 has 15 residues. Trimming pared 1 base from V and 1 base from J, leaving 8 bases between. In germline, CDR1 is SGHTA, CDR2 FQGNSA. The CDR3 DNA reads as TGTGCCAGCAGCTTAGAAGGGAAGAGCAATCAGCCCCAGCATTTT. Protein sequence: CASSLEGKSNQPQHF. Based on the CDR3 plus reference TRBV7-2 and TRBJ1-5, the full variable domain is GAGVSQSPSNKVTEKGKDVELRCDPISGHTALYWYRQSLGQGLEFLIYFQGNSAPDKSGLPSDRFSAERTGGSVSTLTIQRTQQEDSAVYLCASSLEGKSNQPQHFGDGTRLSIL.